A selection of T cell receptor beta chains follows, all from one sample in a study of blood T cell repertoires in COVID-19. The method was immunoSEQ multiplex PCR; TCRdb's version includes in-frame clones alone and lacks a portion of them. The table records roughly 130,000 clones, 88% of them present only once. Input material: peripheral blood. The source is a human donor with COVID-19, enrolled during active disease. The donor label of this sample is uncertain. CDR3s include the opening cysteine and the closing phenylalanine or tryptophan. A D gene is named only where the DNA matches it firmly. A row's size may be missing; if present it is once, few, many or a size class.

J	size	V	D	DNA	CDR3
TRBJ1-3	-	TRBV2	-	TGTGCCAGCAGGGAGACAGATTCCGGAAACACCATATATTTT	CASRETDSGNTIYF
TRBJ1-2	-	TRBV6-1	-	TGTGCCAGCAGTGAAGACAGGTTTTTGATGGGATATGGCTACACCTTC	CASSEDRFLMGYGYTF
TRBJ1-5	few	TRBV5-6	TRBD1	TGTGCCAGCAGCCAGGGGACAGGGCAGCGTCAGCCCCAGCATTTT	CASSQGTGQRQPQHF
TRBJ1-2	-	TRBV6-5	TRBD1	TGTGCCAGCAGTTACCCTCTAGACAGGGGCCGCGATGGCTACACCTTC	CASSYPLDRGRDGYTF
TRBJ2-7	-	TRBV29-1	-	TGCAGCGTTCGAAGGAGCTCCTACGAGCAGTACTTC	CSVRRSSYEQYF
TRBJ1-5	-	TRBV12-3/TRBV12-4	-	TGTGCCAGCAGGGTGACAGTCAATCAGCCCCAGCATTTT	CASRVTVNQPQHF
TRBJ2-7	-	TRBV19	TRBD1	TGTGCCAGTAGTGACAGGGGGCACGAGCAGTACTTC	CASSDRGHEQYF
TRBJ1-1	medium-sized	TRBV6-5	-	TGTGCCAGCAATTCCCGGGACAAGGGAAACACTGAAGCTTTCTTT	CASNSRDKGNTEAFF
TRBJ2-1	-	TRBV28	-	TGTGCCAGCAGTCCCACGGGACTGGGAGGTTTGGATGAGCAGTTCTTC	CASSPTGLGGLDEQFF
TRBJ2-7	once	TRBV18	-	TGTGCCAGCTCACCGGCCCTAGCTGACGAGCAGTACTTC	CASSPALADEQYF
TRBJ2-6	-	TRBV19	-	TGTGCCAGTAGTATTCTGAGTTCCGGGGCCAACGTCCTGACTTTC	CASSILSSGANVLTF
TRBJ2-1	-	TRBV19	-	TGTGCCAGTAGGGAGACAGGTGAGGCCTACAATGAGCAGTTCTTC	CASRETGEAYNEQFF
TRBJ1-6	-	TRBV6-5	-	TGTGCCAGCAGTTACCGGGGAAGTAATTCACCCCTCCACTTT	CASSYRGSNSPLHF
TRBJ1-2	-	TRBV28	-	TGTGCCAGCAGTTACGGTCCCGAACTCTATGGCTACACCTTC	CASSYGPELYGYTF